This TCR beta chain is from a study of cytomegalovirus exposure and HLA in healthy donors. The study's findings and limits: Three CMV-associated chains proved CMV antigen-specific in vitro. First-cohort TCR clusters tended to co-occur in the approximately 110 validation repertoires, a later analysis found. Overall, roughly 150 TCR beta chains were annotated as cytomegalovirus-associated.

While the first cohort had some 700 subjects, the donors belonged to the separate validation cohort of roughly 130 subjects. The length of the CDR3 is 20 residues. Trimming removed 0 bases from V and 3 bases from J, with 27 bases in between. In germline, CDR1 is LGHNT, CDR2 FRNRAP. Comments on this clone: As yet, its antigen is unknown.

This table comes from immunoSEQ multiplex PCR, and its TCRdb copy is limited to in-frame clones, with some not included. The data hold hundreds of thousands of clones, with less than 90% observed a single time. This rearrangement joins TRBV12-5 to TRBJ2-7, with D uncertain. The clonotype originates from a man younger than 30 in good health and CMV-seropositive. Sequencing used PBMCs. The CDR3 is CASGLVPYAGQALQLYEQYF. Here the CDR3 DNA reads TGTGCTAGTGGTTTGGTACCCTACGCAGGTCAGGCCCTCCAGCTCTACGAGCAGTACTTC.